This T cell receptor beta chain was observed in a study of shared clonotypes between healthy human individuals. General study findings and limits: Clonotype sharing levels among donors were expected to vary with sequencing depth.

The CDR3 extends over 15 amino acids. The ends lost 6 bases at V and 0 bases at J; junction bases unmatched: 4. Germline CDR1 ENHRY, CDR2 SYGVKD. Remarks on this clone: What it recognizes is unknown.

Each subset's genomic DNA was shared equally among a number of immunoSEQ plates. It was on ten immunoSEQ deep assay plates that unsorted PBMC DNA was sequenced. Produced via immunoSEQ multiplex PCR; TCRdb's table is partial and in-frame only. The table includes about 450,000 clones, roughly 85% detected once. The sequenced sample consisted of PBMCs. The rearrangement links TRBV10-3 to TRBJ2-2, with TRBD1 matching over 7 bases. This TCR derives from a woman in her forties in good health. Some clones in this sample may be carry-over from other donors' samples. CDR3 amino acids: CAIRGDSPNTGELFF. CDR3 DNA sequence: TGTGCCATCAGGGGGGACAGCCCGAACACCGGGGAGCTGTTTTTT.